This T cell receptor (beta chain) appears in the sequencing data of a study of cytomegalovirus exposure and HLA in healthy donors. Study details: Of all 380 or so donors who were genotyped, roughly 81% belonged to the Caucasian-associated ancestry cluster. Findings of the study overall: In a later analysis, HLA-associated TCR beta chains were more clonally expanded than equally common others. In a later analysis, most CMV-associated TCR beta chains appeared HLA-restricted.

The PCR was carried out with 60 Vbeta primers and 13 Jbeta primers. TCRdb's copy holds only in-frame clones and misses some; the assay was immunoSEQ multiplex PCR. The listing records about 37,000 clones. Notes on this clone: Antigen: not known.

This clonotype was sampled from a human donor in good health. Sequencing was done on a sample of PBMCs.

CDR3: CASSQGYSSGNTIYF. The CDR3 DNA reads TGCGCCAGCAGCCAAGGGTATAGCTCTGGAAACACCATATATTTT. The chain couples TRBV4-1 to TRBJ1-3; no clear D. CDR1 is MGHRA and CDR2 is YSYEKL in the germline V gene. Trimming stripped 1 base from V and 0 bases from J, with 7 bases between. This CDR3 region has 15 residues.